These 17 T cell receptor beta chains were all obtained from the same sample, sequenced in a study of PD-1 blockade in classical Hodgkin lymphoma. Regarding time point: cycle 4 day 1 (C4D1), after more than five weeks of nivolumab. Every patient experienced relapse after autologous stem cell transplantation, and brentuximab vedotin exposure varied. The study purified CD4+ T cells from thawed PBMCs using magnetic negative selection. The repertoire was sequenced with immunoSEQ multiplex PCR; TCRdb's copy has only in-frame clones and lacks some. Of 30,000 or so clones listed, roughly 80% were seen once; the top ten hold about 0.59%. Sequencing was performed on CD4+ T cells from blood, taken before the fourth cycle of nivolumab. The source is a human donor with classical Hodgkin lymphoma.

For the CDR3, the DNA is TGCGCCAGCAGCTTGGACGGGCTCTATCAGCCCCAGCATTTT. It is translated as CASSLDGLYQPQHF. The chain joins TRBV5-1 to TRBJ1-5; no definite D call. Germline assignment: CDR1 SGHRS and CDR2 YFSETQ. CDR3 length equals 14 residues. Trimming took off 0 bases at V and 5 bases at J, with 9 bases between the two ends.

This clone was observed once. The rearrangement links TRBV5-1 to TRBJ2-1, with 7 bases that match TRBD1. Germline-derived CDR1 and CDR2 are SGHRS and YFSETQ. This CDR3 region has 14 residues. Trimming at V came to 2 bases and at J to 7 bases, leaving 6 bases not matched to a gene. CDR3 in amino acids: CASSLQGFSNEQFF. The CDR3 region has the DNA TGCGCCAGCAGCTTACAGGGGTTTTCAAATGAGCAGTTCTTC.

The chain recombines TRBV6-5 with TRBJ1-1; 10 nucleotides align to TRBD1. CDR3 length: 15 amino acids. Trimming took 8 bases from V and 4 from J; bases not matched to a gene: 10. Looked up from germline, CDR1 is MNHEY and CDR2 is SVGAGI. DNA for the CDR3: TGTGCCAGCCGTAACCCGGACAGGGGGGGCACTGAAGCTTTCTTT. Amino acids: CASRNPDRGGTEAFF.

CDR3: CASSQVRFGGQSGANVLTF. The DNA for the CDR3 is TGTGCCAGCAGCCAAGTCCGCTTCGGGGGTCAATCTGGGGCCAACGTCCTGACTTTC. The V and J genes are TRBV4-2 and TRBJ2-6; D perhaps matches TRBD2 (6 bases). Germline V gene data show CDR1 as LGHNA and CDR2 as YNFKEQ. V was pared by 1 base and J by 1 base, with 17 bases between. The CDR3 spans 19 residues.

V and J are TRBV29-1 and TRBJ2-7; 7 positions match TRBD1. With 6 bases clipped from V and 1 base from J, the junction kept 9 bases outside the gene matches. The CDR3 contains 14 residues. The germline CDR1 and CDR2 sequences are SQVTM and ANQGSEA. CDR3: CSVGPRQGSYEQYF. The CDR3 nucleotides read TGCAGCGTCGGGCCCCGACAGGGATCCTACGAGCAGTACTTC.

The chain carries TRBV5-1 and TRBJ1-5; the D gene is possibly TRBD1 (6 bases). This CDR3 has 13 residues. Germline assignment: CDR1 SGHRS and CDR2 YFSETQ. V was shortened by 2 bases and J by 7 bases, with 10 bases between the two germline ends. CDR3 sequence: CASSLQGEQPQHF. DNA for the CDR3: TGCGCCAGCAGCTTACAGGGAGAACAGCCCCAGCATTTT. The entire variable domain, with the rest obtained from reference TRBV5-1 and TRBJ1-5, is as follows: KAGVTQTPRYLIKTRGQQVTLSCSPISGHRSVSWYQQTPGQGLQFLFEYFSETQRNKGNFPGRFSGRQFSNSRSEMNVSTLELGDSALYLCASSLQGEQPQHFGDGTRLSIL.

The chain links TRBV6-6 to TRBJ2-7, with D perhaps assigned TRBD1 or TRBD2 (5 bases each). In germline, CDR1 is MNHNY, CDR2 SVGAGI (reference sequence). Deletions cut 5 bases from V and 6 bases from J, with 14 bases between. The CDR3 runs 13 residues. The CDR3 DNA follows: TGTGCCAGCAGTGACGGCCGGGGCCGCGAGCAGTACTTC. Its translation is CASSDGRGREQYF.

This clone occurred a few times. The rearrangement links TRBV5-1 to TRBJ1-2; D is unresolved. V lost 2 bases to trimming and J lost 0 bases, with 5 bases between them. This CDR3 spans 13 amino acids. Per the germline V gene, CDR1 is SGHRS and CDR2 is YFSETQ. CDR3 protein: CASSFQANYGYTF. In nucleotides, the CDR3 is TGCGCCAGCAGCTTCCAAGCTAACTATGGCTACACCTTC.

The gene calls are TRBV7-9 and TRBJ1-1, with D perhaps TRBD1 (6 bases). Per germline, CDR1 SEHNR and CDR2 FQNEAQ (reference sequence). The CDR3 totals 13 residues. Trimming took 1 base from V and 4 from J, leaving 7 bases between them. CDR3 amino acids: CASSLEGGTEAFF. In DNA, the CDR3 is TGTGCCAGCAGCTTAGAGGGGGGCACTGAAGCTTTCTTT. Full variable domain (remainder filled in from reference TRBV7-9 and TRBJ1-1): DTGVSQNPRHKITKRGQNVTFRCDPISEHNRLYWYRQTLGQGPEFLTYFQNEAQLEKSRLLSDRFSAERPKGSFSTLEIQRTEQGDSAMYLCASSLEGGTEAFFGQGTRLTVV.

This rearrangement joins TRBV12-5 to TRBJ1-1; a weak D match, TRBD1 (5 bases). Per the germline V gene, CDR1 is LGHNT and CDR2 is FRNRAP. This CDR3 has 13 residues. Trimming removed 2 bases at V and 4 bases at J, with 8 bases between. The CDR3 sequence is CASGLTGGTEAFF. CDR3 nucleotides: TGTGCTAGTGGTTTGACGGGGGGCACTGAAGCTTTCTTT.

CDR3 sequence reads: CASSLEGQIDQPQHF. The CDR3, as DNA: TGCGCCAGCAGCTTGGAGGGACAGATTGATCAGCCCCAGCATTTT. The rearrangement uses TRBV5-1 and TRBJ1-5, with TRBD1 matching 7 bases. CDR3 size: 15 residues. V lost 0 bases to trimming and J lost 5 bases; unmatched junction nucleotides: 5. Germline V gene data show CDR1 as SGHRS and CDR2 as YFSETQ.

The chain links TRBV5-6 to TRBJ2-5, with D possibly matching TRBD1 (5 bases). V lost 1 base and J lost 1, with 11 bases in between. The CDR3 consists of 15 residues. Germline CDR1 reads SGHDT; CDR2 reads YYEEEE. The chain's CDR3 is CASSLPRGSQETQYF. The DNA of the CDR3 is TGTGCCAGCAGCTTGCCTAGGGGCTCCCAAGAGACCCAGTACTTC.

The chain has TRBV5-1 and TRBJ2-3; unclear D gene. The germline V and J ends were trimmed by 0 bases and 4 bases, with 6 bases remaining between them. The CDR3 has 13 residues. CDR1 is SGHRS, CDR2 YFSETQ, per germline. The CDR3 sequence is CASSLELADTQYF. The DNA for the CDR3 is TGCGCCAGCAGCTTGGAGTTAGCAGATACGCAGTATTTT.

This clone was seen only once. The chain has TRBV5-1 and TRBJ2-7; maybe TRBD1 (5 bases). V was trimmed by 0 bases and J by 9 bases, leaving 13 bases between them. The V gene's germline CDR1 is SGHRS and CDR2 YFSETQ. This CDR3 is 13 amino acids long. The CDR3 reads CASSLVGQGGQYF. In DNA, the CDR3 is TGCGCCAGCAGCTTGGTTGGTCAGGGCGGGCAGTACTTC. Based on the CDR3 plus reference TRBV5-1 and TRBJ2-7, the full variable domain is KAGVTQTPRYLIKTRGQQVTLSCSPISGHRSVSWYQQTPGQGLQFLFEYFSETQRNKGNFPGRFSGRQFSNSRSEMNVSTLELGDSALYLCASSLVGQGGQYFGPGTRLTVT.

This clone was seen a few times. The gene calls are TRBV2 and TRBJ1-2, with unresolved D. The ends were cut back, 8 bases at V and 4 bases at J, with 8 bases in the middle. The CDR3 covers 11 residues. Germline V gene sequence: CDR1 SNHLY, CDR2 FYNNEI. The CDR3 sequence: CASGEGYGYTF. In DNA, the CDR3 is TGTGCCAGCGGGGAGGGCTATGGCTACACCTTC.

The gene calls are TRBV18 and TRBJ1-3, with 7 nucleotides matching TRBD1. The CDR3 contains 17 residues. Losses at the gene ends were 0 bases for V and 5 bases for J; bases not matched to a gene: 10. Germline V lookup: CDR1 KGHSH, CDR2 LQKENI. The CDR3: CASSPPPRQGERNTIYF. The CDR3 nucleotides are TGTGCCAGCTCACCACCCCCGCGACAGGGTGAAAGAAACACCATATATTTT.

The CDR3, as DNA: TGCGCCAGCAGCAACCGGGGGGCCAACGTCCTGACTTTC. It specifies CASSNRGANVLTF. The gene calls are TRBV5-1 and TRBJ2-6; unclear D gene. Germline CDR1 SGHRS, CDR2 YFSETQ. This CDR3 is 13 amino acids long. The ends were cut back, 4 bases at V and 4 bases at J, with 6 bases in the middle.